Sequencing of this T cell receptor beta chain was carried out in a study of control samples from healthy donors and cancer patients. This CDR3 has 16 amino acids. Germline V gene sequence: CDR1 MNHEY, CDR2 SVGEGT. The V end was cut by 8 bases, the J end by 5 bases, with 25 bases between. The repertoire was sequenced with immunoSEQ multiplex PCR; TCRdb's copy has only in-frame clones and lacks some. The table records about 69,000 clones, approximately 90% of them present only once. This chain links TRBV6-2 or TRBV6-3 with TRBJ2-7; TRBD2 is a possible D gene (5 bases). The specimen was PBMCs. The origin of this receptor is a man between 60 and 75 years old with colorectal cancer. CDR3 bases: TGTGCCAGCCGTTCCCTAGGAGGTATCCCTTCCCACGAGCAGTACTTC. Translation gives CASRSLGGIPSHEQYF.